The rows below give T cell receptor beta chains drawn from one sample of a study of blood T cell repertoires in COVID-19. The table came from immunoSEQ multiplex PCR; TCRdb's copy has only in-frame clones and leaves some out. There are around 450,000 clones in the sample; 80% to 95% occur only once, and 0.6% lies in the top ten. The material sequenced was PBMCs or T cells enriched from blood (not recorded which). The receptors derive from a man younger than 30 who had recovered from COVID-19. Each CDR3 is given with its conserved first and last residue. A D gene is named only where the DNA matches it firmly. Rows may omit the clone size; those that give it use once, few, many or a size class.

NA	TRBV7-3	NA	TRBJ1-6	TGTGCCAGCAGCTTATTGGGGCTCAATTCACCCCTCCACTTT	CASSLLGLNSPLHF
NA	TRBV7-9	NA	TRBJ1-1	TGTGCCAGCAGCCTCCTCGAGGTGCACCCACCTATGAACACTGAAGCTTTCTTT	CASSLLEVHPPMNTEAFF
NA	TRBV19	TRBD2	TRBJ2-3	TGTGCCAGTAGTATATGGGGCGAGCGGGAAGGGGATACGCAGTATTTT	CASSIWGEREGDTQYF
NA	TRBV28	NA	TRBJ1-6	TGTGCCAGCAGTTTAACCCCCCGCAGGGTTTATAATTCACCCCTCCACTTT	CASSLTPRRVYNSPLHF
NA	TRBV11-2	TRBD1	TRBJ2-3	TGTGCCAGCAGCCCGCAGGGACAGTACACAGATACGCAGTATTTT	CASSPQGQYTDTQYF
NA	TRBV6-5	TRBD1	TRBJ1-4	TGTGCCAGCAGCCGGACAGGGCTTAATGAAAAACTGTTTTTT	CASSRTGLNEKLFF
NA	TRBV18	NA	TRBJ1-6	TGTGCCAGCGCGACACTTTCTACTGATTCACCCCTCCACTTT	CASATLSTDSPLHF
NA	TRBV3-1/TRBV3-2	NA	TRBJ2-7	TGTGCCAGCAGCCAACTGTTCCAGGGGTACGAGCAGTACTTC	CASSQLFQGYEQYF
NA	TRBV5-1	NA	TRBJ2-7	TGCGCCAGCAGCTTGGACGGGAACTACGAGCAGTACTTC	CASSLDGNYEQYF
NA	TRBV5-1	NA	TRBJ2-1	TGCGCCAGCACCACAGAGAGCTCCTACAATGAGCAGTTCTTC	CASTTESSYNEQFF
NA	TRBV5-1	TRBD1	TRBJ2-7	TGCGCCAGCAGCCTGGACGGACAGGGAGGCTACGAGCAGTACTTC	CASSLDGQGGYEQYF
NA	TRBV9	TRBD2	TRBJ2-1	TGTGCCAGCAGCGTAGTAGCGGGGGCCTACAATGAGCAGTTCTTC	CASSVVAGAYNEQFF
NA	TRBV10-1	TRBD1	TRBJ1-3	TGCGCCAGCAGTGGGACAGGGGATGCTGGAAACACCATATATTTT	CASSGTGDAGNTIYF
NA	TRBV2	TRBD1	TRBJ2-1	TGTGCCGGTGGACAGGGGTCCCGCAATGAGCAGTTCTTC	CAGGQGSRNEQFF
once	TRBV6-5	TRBD1	TRBJ1-1	TGTGCCAGCAGTTCGCTCAGGGACAGGAACACTGAAGCTTTCTTT	CASSSLRDRNTEAFF
NA	TRBV19	TRBD1	TRBJ1-5	TGTGCCAGTAGTATTCTGACAGGGCTCAATCAGCCCCAGCATTTT	CASSILTGLNQPQHF
NA	TRBV28	NA	TRBJ1-4	TGTGCCAGCAGCCTCCTAAAGGTGGAGGGGCGAGAAAAACTGTTTTTT	CASSLLKVEGREKLFF
NA	TRBV19	NA	TRBJ2-1	TGTGCCAGTAGTTTGGTAACTGCGGGACTCTACAATGAGCAGTTCTTC	CASSLVTAGLYNEQFF
NA	TRBV5-4	NA	TRBJ2-5	TGTGCCAGCAGCTTAGGACTAAAAAAAGAGACCCAGTACTTC	CASSLGLKKETQYF
NA	TRBV6-5	TRBD2	TRBJ2-7	TGTGCCAGCAGTTACTCGATTACAGGCGGGAGCCACGAGCAGTACTTC	CASSYSITGGSHEQYF
NA	TRBV7-2	NA	TRBJ1-2	TGTGCCAGCAGCTTAGGGGGCAGGTCCTATGGCTACACCTTC	CASSLGGRSYGYTF
NA	TRBV2	NA	TRBJ1-2	TGTGCCAGCAGTGGGGGAGGGGATGGCTACACCTTC	CASSGGGDGYTF
NA	TRBV11-3	NA	TRBJ1-2	TGTGCCAGCAGCTTAAGTTCGACGGACACGATATGGGGATATGGCTACACCTTC	CASSLSSTDTIWGYGYTF
NA	TRBV3-1/TRBV3-2	TRBD1	TRBJ1-6	TGTGCCAGCAGCCGCTCACTTACAAGGGACAGGCGTACCGGGACCCTCCACTTT	CASSRSLTRDRRTGTLHF
NA	TRBV5-1	TRBD1	TRBJ2-2	TGCGCCAGCAGCGCGGACAGGGTGGACGGGGAGCTGTTTTTT	CASSADRVDGELFF
NA	TRBV11-3	NA	TRBJ2-6	TGTGCCAGCAGCTCCCCATTTAGCTCTGGGGCCAACGTCCTGACTTTC	CASSSPFSSGANVLTF